A single sample gave rise to the 20 T cell receptor beta chains below, sequenced in a study of cytomegalovirus exposure and HLA in healthy donors. PCR amplification relied on 60 Vbeta primers (plus 13 Jbeta primers). Method: immunoSEQ multiplex PCR; TCRdb's copy keeps in-frame clones and lacks some. The sample data list fewer than 200,000 clones. The sample was PBMCs. These receptors all stem from a man aged 30 to 45 in good health and CMV-seronegative.

The genes are TRBV27 and TRBJ2-3; 9 bases fit TRBD2. Trimming at V came to 6 bases and at J to 7 bases, leaving 11 bases not matched to a gene. The CDR3 contains 15 residues. Germline CDR1 reads MNHEY; CDR2 reads SMNVEV (reference sequence). CDR3 nucleotide sequence: TGTGCCAGCAGAGACCTTAGCGGGAGTAAAAATACGCAGTATTTT. Its translation is CASRDLSGSKNTQYF.

In terms of frequency, this clone is medium-sized. The chain carries TRBV6-1 and TRBJ1-5, with D possibly matching TRBD1 (5 bases). CDR3 length equals 19 residues. V lost 1 base, J lost 0 bases, and 19 bases lay in between. Germline V CDR1 and CDR2: MNHNS, SASEGT. This chain's CDR3 is CASSEGDPGMGHSNQPQHF. In DNA form, the CDR3 reads TGTGCCAGCAGTGAAGGTGATCCAGGGATGGGTCATAGCAATCAGCCCCAGCATTTT.

This chain connects TRBV4-1 to TRBJ1-4; D is unresolved. CDR1 and CDR2 from the germline V gene are MGHRA and YSYEKL. With 2 bases removed from V and 0 bases from J, the gap between germline ends came to 10 bases. The CDR3 has 16 amino acids. Here the CDR3 DNA reads TGCGCCAGCAGCCAAAACTCGCGTGCAACTAATGAAAAACTGTTTTTT. Amino acids: CASSQNSRATNEKLFF.

The chain employs TRBV28 and TRBJ2-7, with D possibly matching TRBD2 (6 bases). Germline values: CDR1 MDHEN, CDR2 SYDVKM. There are 14 residues in the CDR3. V lost 6 bases, J lost 9 bases, and 21 bases lay in between. The chain's CDR3 is CASSPVLGGFAQYF. Written as DNA, the CDR3 is TGTGCCAGCAGCCCGGTGCTTGGGGGGTTCGCGCAGTACTTC.

The chain joins TRBV28 to TRBJ2-7; 7 positions match TRBD1. This CDR3 contains 13 residues. CDR1 MDHEN and CDR2 SYDVKM come from the germline V gene. V dropped 8 bases and J dropped 4; count of bases not matched to a gene: 8. The CDR3 loop is CASRLTGEYEQYF. CDR3 nucleotide sequence: TGTGCCAGCCGGTTAACAGGGGAGTACGAGCAGTACTTC.

The V gene is TRBV10-3, the J gene TRBJ1-1; a possible D gene is TRBD1 (6 bases). V was clipped by 0 bases and J by 11 bases, with 19 bases between them. The CDR3 totals 15 residues. Germline CDR1 ENHRY, CDR2 SYGVKD. CDR3 sequence reads: CAISESGTGRREAFF. The CDR3 region has the DNA TGTGCCATCAGTGAGTCGGGTACAGGGCGAAGGGAGGCTTTCTTT.

The V and J genes are TRBV5-1 and TRBJ2-1; D unresolved. The germline V gene encodes CDR1 SGHRS and CDR2 YFSETQ. V lost 5 bases to trimming and J lost 6 bases, with 6 bases between them. CDR3 length equals 11 residues. The CDR3 coding sequence is TGCGCCAGCAGGGTAGTCAATGAGCAGTTCTTC. Its translation is CASRVVNEQFF.

The V call is TRBV27, the J call TRBJ1-3; D is unresolved. Germline V lookup: CDR1 MNHEY, CDR2 SMNVEV (reference sequence). The CDR3 runs 15 residues. Trimming stripped 3 bases from V and 1 base from J, with 10 bases between. The CDR3 spells CASSLSRTSGNTIYF. The DNA of the CDR3 is TGTGCCAGCAGTTTGTCGAGGACTTCTGGAAACACCATATATTTT.

V usage is TRBV5-1 and J usage is TRBJ1-2; no reliable D call. Trimming removed 0 bases at V and 12 bases at J, with 15 bases between. Germline CDR1 is SGHRS and CDR2 is YFSETQ. The CDR3 contains 13 residues. The CDR3 here is CASSLALTDPHTF. Written as DNA, the CDR3 is TGCGCCAGCAGCTTGGCCTTAACAGATCCGCACACCTTC.

The genes are TRBV28 and TRBJ1-2; perhaps TRBD1 as D (6 bases). The CDR3 totals 13 residues. CDR1 is MDHEN, CDR2 SYDVKM, per germline. V was shortened by 1 base and J by 8 bases, with 11 bases between the two germline ends. The CDR3: CASSLYREGGYTF. CDR3 DNA sequence: TGTGCCAGCAGTTTATACAGGGAGGGCGGCTACACCTTC.

The chain uses TRBV10-3 and TRBJ1-2; 7 positions match TRBD1. Per the germline V gene, CDR1 is ENHRY and CDR2 is SYGVKD. J lost 6 bases, V lost 8 bases, and 15 bases had no gene match. The CDR3 has 15 amino acids. The CDR3 DNA reads TGTGCCATCCTGTGGGGTGGAGGGGGCAAGAATGGCTACACCTTC. Protein: CAILWGGGGKNGYTF.

V usage is TRBV11-3 and J usage is TRBJ1-1; D unresolved. Germline CDR1 is SGHNT and CDR2 is YENEEA. With 1 base removed from V and 2 bases from J, the gap between germline ends came to 11 bases. The CDR3 has 15 amino acids. As DNA, the CDR3 is TGTGCCAGCAGCTTAGTTCTGTCCCTTAACACTGAAGCTTTCTTT. This sequence encodes CASSLVLSLNTEAFF.

This sequence joins TRBV27 and TRBJ1-5; a weak D match, TRBD1 (5 bases). The CDR3 is 17 amino acids. Germline loops: CDR1 MNHEY, CDR2 SMNVEV (reference sequence). V was shortened by 0 bases and J by 0 bases, with 12 bases between the two germline ends. The CDR3 protein is CASSLSGAGYSNQPQHF. The CDR3 DNA follows: TGTGCCAGCAGTTTATCCGGGGCGGGGTATAGCAATCAGCCCCAGCATTTT.

This rearrangement joins TRBV2 to TRBJ1-1, with TRBD1 matching over 8 bases. The V segment lost 4 bases and the J segment 0 bases; nucleotides outside the gene matches: 7. The germline V gene encodes CDR1 SNHLY and CDR2 FYNNEI. The CDR3 extends over 16 amino acids. CDR3 coding DNA: TGTGCCAGCAGTGGGATTTTGGGACAGGTGAACACTGAAGCTTTCTTT. It specifies CASSGILGQVNTEAFF.

The chain links TRBV11-3 to TRBJ1-6; 9 bases are shared with TRBD1. Germline assignment: CDR1 SGHNT and CDR2 YENEEA. Losses at the gene ends were 4 bases for V and 5 bases for J; bases not matched to a gene: 3. The CDR3 runs 15 residues. The CDR3 DNA follows: TGTGCCAGCAGCTACCGGACAGGGGATAATTCACCCCTCCACTTT. Protein: CASSYRTGDNSPLHF.

The chain has TRBV5-5 and TRBJ2-5; 10 bases fit TRBD2. Looked up from germline, CDR1 is SGHKS and CDR2 is YYEKEE (reference sequence). The V and J ends lost 0 bases and 5 bases, in that order; junction bases with no gene match: 7. CDR3 length: 16 residues. The CDR3: CASSLASLAGEETQYF. The CDR3 bases are TGTGCCAGCAGCTTGGCGTCCCTAGCGGGAGAGGAGACCCAGTACTTC.

This chain links TRBV4-1 with TRBJ2-7; D is possibly TRBD2 (6 bases). Germline CDR1 MGHRA, CDR2 YSYEKL. CDR3 size: 17 residues. V lost 3 bases and J lost 0, with 18 bases in between. Here the CDR3 DNA reads TGCGCCAGCAGCCACTCCATCCAGGGACTGAGCTCCTACGAGCAGTACTTC. Protein: CASSHSIQGLSSYEQYF.

This chain connects TRBV4-2 to TRBJ1-1; 8 bases align to TRBD1. The CDR3 loop spans 17 amino acids. The V and J ends lost 1 base and 3 bases, in that order; junction bases with no gene match: 10. CDR1 is LGHNA and CDR2 is YNFKEQ in the germline V gene. This chain's CDR3 is CASSQVVGSDRDTEAFF. Here the CDR3 DNA reads TGTGCCAGCAGCCAAGTAGTCGGTTCGGACAGGGACACTGAAGCTTTCTTT.

The V gene is TRBV7-2, the J gene TRBJ1-1; D call uncertain. This CDR3 region has 16 residues. V was cut by 1 base and J by 4 bases, with 16 bases left in between. The germline gives CDR1 SGHTA, CDR2 FQGNSA. The CDR3: CASSLGSPGLGTEAFF. The CDR3 DNA sequence: TGTGCCAGCAGCTTAGGTAGTCCCGGGTTGGGCACTGAAGCTTTCTTT.

J is TRBJ2-3 and V is TRBV14; the D gene is possibly TRBD2 (5 bases). The V end was cut by 1 base, the J end by 4 bases, with 24 bases between. CDR1 is SGHDN and CDR2 is FVKESK in the germline V gene. The CDR3 runs 19 residues. The CDR3 reads CASSQGKALIQQRADTQYF. CDR3 nucleotides: TGTGCCAGCAGCCAAGGAAAGGCCCTGATTCAACAGAGGGCAGATACGCAGTATTTT. Using reference TRBV14 and TRBJ2-3 for the parts outside the CDR3, the full variable domain is EAGVTQFPSHSVIEKGQTVTLRCDPISGHDNLYWYRRVMGKEIKFLLHFVKESKQDESGMPNNRFLAERTGGTYSTLKVQPAELEDSGVYFCASSQGKALIQQRADTQYFGPGTRLTVL.